This TCR beta chain emerged from a study of cytomegalovirus exposure and HLA in healthy donors. Regarding the study as a whole: What a later analysis reportedly showed was that an Asian-associated ancestry cluster had fewer N-insertions than the 666-donor mean. Upon later analysis, TCR association rates were observed to vary by HLA locus, being highest for DRB1 and lowest for HLA-C.

A word on this clone: Its specificity is not known.

Primers: 60 Vbeta forward and 13 Jbeta reverse. The data were produced by immunoSEQ multiplex PCR, yet TCRdb's version contains in-frame clones alone and is incomplete. This sample's clone table lists 150,000 or so clones. This receptor was taken from a woman in her fifties or sixties in good health and CMV-seronegative. The material sequenced was PBMCs.

The CDR3 loop reads CASSRTIQGASGYTF. The CDR3 coding sequence is TGTGCCAGCAGCCGTACCATACAGGGGGCGAGCGGCTACACCTTC. The J gene is TRBJ1-2, the V gene TRBV27; 9 bases fit TRBD1. The CDR3 is 15 amino acids. The germline V gene has CDR1 MNHEY and CDR2 SMNVEV (reference sequence). The junction had 13 bases not matched to a gene; V was cut back by 6 bases and J by 8 bases.